Below are 8 T cell receptor beta chains sequenced from a single sample in a study of cytomegalovirus exposure and HLA in healthy donors. Assay used: immunoSEQ multiplex PCR; TCRdb lists only in-frame clones, some missing. The sample includes about 110,000 clones, roughly 95% seen only once; the top ten take roughly 0.66%. Sequencing used PBMCs. The receptor set was obtained from a woman between 18 and 29 years old in good health and CMV-seronegative.

V gene TRBV5-4 combines with J gene TRBJ2-1; TRBD2 agrees at 7 bases. This CDR3 region has 14 residues. Per germline, CDR1 SGHNT and CDR2 YYREEE (reference sequence). J gave up 3 bases and V 3 bases, and 3 bases lay outside the gene matches. The DNA of the CDR3 is TGTGCCAGCAGCTATTGGGGGGGCTACAATGAGCAGTTCTTC. Translated, it gives CASSYWGGYNEQFF.

V usage is TRBV15 and J usage is TRBJ1-2; no definite D call. This CDR3 has 15 residues. Per the germline V gene, CDR1 is LNHNV and CDR2 is YYDKDF (reference sequence). Deletions cut 1 base from V and 6 bases from J, with 15 bases between. This chain's CDR3 is CATSRARTAGDGYTF. DNA for the CDR3: TGTGCCACCAGCAGAGCCAGGACGGCGGGAGATGGCTACACCTTC.

The gene calls are TRBV28 and TRBJ1-5; D is perhaps TRBD1 (6 bases). In germline, CDR1 is MDHEN, CDR2 SYDVKM. V was trimmed by 8 bases and J by 6 bases, leaving 14 bases between them. The CDR3 totals 13 residues. The CDR3 here is CASGRGGRQPQHF. The CDR3 DNA reads TGTGCCAGCGGGAGGGGGGGCCGTCAGCCCCAGCATTTT.

The rearrangement uses TRBV6-1 and TRBJ1-1; 7 bases agree with TRBD1. CDR3 length equals 15 residues. CDR1 and CDR2 from the germline V gene are MNHNS and SASEGT. After removal of 5 bases from V and 4 bases from J, the junction contained 10 bases not matched to a gene. The CDR3 loop is CASSSREAGGTEAFF. DNA for the CDR3: TGTGCCAGCAGTTCGCGAGAAGCAGGGGGCACTGAAGCTTTCTTT.

CDR3 nucleotides: TGTGCCAGCAGTGATGGGACAGGGGATGAAAAACTGTTTTTT. Residues: CASSDGTGDEKLFF. J is TRBJ1-4 and V is TRBV2, with 10 nucleotides matching TRBD1. Germline V gene lookup returns CDR1 SNHLY and CDR2 FYNNEI. The CDR3 length is 14 residues. With V trimmed by 3 bases and J by 6 bases, 1 base remained unmatched.

The chain joins TRBV19 to TRBJ1-2, with D possibly TRBD1 on 5 matching bases. Germline lookup yields CDR1 LNHDA and CDR2 SQIVND (reference sequence). The CDR3 runs 13 residues. V was trimmed by 6 bases and J by 8 bases, leaving 16 bases between them. As DNA, the CDR3 is TGTGCCAGTAGACCACCAGGGTTCGGGGGCTACACCTTC. It specifies CASRPPGFGGYTF.

The gene calls are TRBV10-3 and TRBJ2-7; 9 bases line up with TRBD1. The germline CDR1 and CDR2 sequences are ENHRY and SYGVKD. CDR3 length: 17 residues. Trimming cost V 4 bases and J 0 bases; bases outside gene matches: 10. The CDR3 coding sequence is TGTGCCATCAGTGGCTTAGCCGGGACAGGGAGCTCCTACGAGCAGTACTTC. The encoded protein is CAISGLAGTGSSYEQYF.

The V call is TRBV5-5, the J call TRBJ1-2; D is perhaps TRBD1 (5 bases). This CDR3 spans 13 amino acids. Per germline, CDR1 SGHKS and CDR2 YYEKEE (reference sequence). Trimming pared 0 bases from V and 4 bases from J, leaving 7 bases between. In DNA form, the CDR3 reads TGTGCCAGCAGCTTGGAACAGGCCTATGGCTACACCTTC. It specifies CASSLEQAYGYTF.